This T cell receptor (beta chain) was captured in a study of T cell repertoires in cytomegalovirus infection. Via MiXCR, TCRdb re-called the reads, giving one row per CDR3 protein. The table records roughly 150,000 distinct CDR3 sequences, 15% to 20% of them present only once. In its sample, this clonotype was seen many times. Germline lookup yields CDR1 MNHNS and CDR2 SASEGT. This CDR3 is built from 15 residues. V lost 2 bases and J lost 7; bases outside the gene matches: 3. The chain links TRBV6-1 to TRBJ2-1, with 12 nucleotides matching TRBD2. The TCR originated in a human donor in good health (CMV status not recorded). Some clones in this sample may be carry-over from other donors' samples. The sequencing sample was made of CD8+ T cells from PBMCs. The chain's CDR3 is CASSELAGGPNEQFF. In DNA, the CDR3 is TGTGCCAGCAGTGAACTAGCGGGGGGGCCAAATGAGCAGTTCTTC.